These T cell receptor beta chains were read from a single sample in a study of a mutant IDH1 vaccine in newly diagnosed glioma. Here immunoSEQ multiplex PCR was the method, and the copy in TCRdb shows in-frame clones only, minus some. The data show tens of thousands of clones, 60% to 85% seen once. Specimen: PBMCs, collected from a glioma patient treated with radiotherapy, temozolomide or both. The origin of the receptors is a woman between 40 and 50 years old with glioma. Each CDR3 is given with its conserved first and last residue. Each record gives: V gene, J gene, clone size, CDR3 protein. Size is omitted from some rows. Given values are once, few, many or a class for expanded clones.

v_call: TRBV6-1; j_call: TRBJ2-7; clone_size: -; cdr3_aa: CASDDRAQGHEQYF
v_call: TRBV2; j_call: TRBJ1-2; clone_size: -; cdr3_aa: CASSVGQGSYGYTF
v_call: TRBV9; j_call: TRBJ2-3; clone_size: -; cdr3_aa: CASSVALTTTDTQYF
v_call: TRBV9; j_call: TRBJ2-3; clone_size: -; cdr3_aa: CASSLAGGTDTQYF
v_call: TRBV6-5; j_call: TRBJ1-2; clone_size: -; cdr3_aa: CASSWTGVLDGYTF
v_call: TRBV7-2; j_call: TRBJ2-4; clone_size: -; cdr3_aa: CASSRKNIQYF
v_call: TRBV27; j_call: TRBJ2-7; clone_size: once; cdr3_aa: CASSLAPSGAYYEQYF
v_call: TRBV5-4; j_call: TRBJ1-1; clone_size: -; cdr3_aa: CASSSQGGAGSYTEAFF
v_call: TRBV9; j_call: TRBJ1-1; clone_size: -; cdr3_aa: CASSVAVSTGDTEAFF
v_call: TRBV6-5; j_call: TRBJ2-1; clone_size: -; cdr3_aa: CASSFGGFSSYNEQFF
v_call: TRBV29-1; j_call: TRBJ1-1; clone_size: few; cdr3_aa: CSARGGAKGTEAFF
v_call: TRBV6-5; j_call: TRBJ1-4; clone_size: few; cdr3_aa: CASSQGQGSEKLFF
v_call: TRBV18; j_call: TRBJ1-1; clone_size: -; cdr3_aa: CASSPLDRGANTEAFF
v_call: TRBV6-5; j_call: TRBJ1-3; clone_size: -; cdr3_aa: CASSRDRNTIYF
v_call: TRBV6-5; j_call: TRBJ1-1; clone_size: -; cdr3_aa: CASSYLRETEAFF
v_call: TRBV9; j_call: TRBJ2-1; clone_size: -; cdr3_aa: CASSAHQGAYEQFF
v_call: TRBV6-6; j_call: TRBJ1-2; clone_size: -; cdr3_aa: CASRPDRDGYTF
v_call: TRBV6-5; j_call: TRBJ2-1; clone_size: -; cdr3_aa: CASSQLDRGNEQFF
v_call: TRBV19; j_call: TRBJ2-1; clone_size: -; cdr3_aa: CASSIGYGGDWNEQFF
v_call: TRBV5-6; j_call: TRBJ2-5; clone_size: -; cdr3_aa: CASSFGLYQETQYF
v_call: TRBV7-8; j_call: TRBJ1-1; clone_size: few; cdr3_aa: CASSLSITLGKVRQAFF
v_call: TRBV4-3; j_call: TRBJ1-2; clone_size: -; cdr3_aa: CASSQDLRGRFYGYTF
v_call: TRBV10-1; j_call: TRBJ1-5; clone_size: -; cdr3_aa: CASSGAGESGNQPQHF
v_call: TRBV13; j_call: TRBJ2-3; clone_size: -; cdr3_aa: CASSFSPAARDEFTDTQYF
v_call: TRBV25-1; j_call: TRBJ1-1; clone_size: few; cdr3_aa: CASSEGLPTSEAFF
v_call: TRBV18; j_call: TRBJ1-1; clone_size: -; cdr3_aa: CASSQLSGDTEAFF
v_call: TRBV7-9; j_call: TRBJ1-1; clone_size: -; cdr3_aa: CASKAHPNTEAFF
v_call: TRBV5-1; j_call: TRBJ2-2; clone_size: -; cdr3_aa: CASSPQGITGELFF
v_call: TRBV5-1; j_call: TRBJ2-2; clone_size: once; cdr3_aa: CASSPSTVVRSGELFF
v_call: TRBV4-1; j_call: TRBJ1-2; clone_size: -; cdr3_aa: CASSQEGTPKNIGYTF
v_call: TRBV4-3; j_call: TRBJ2-6; clone_size: once; cdr3_aa: CASSQHPLGTGVSGANVLTF
v_call: TRBV6-4; j_call: TRBJ1-2; clone_size: -; cdr3_aa: CASRNGQGEGYTF
v_call: TRBV7-9; j_call: TRBJ1-1; clone_size: -; cdr3_aa: CASRSYTERAFF
v_call: TRBV6-1; j_call: TRBJ1-1; clone_size: few; cdr3_aa: CASSANLDRNTEAFF
v_call: TRBV6-5; j_call: TRBJ1-3; clone_size: -; cdr3_aa: CASSLLEGGNTIYF
v_call: TRBV4-3; j_call: TRBJ1-1; clone_size: few; cdr3_aa: CASSQGLGNTEAFF
v_call: TRBV7-9; j_call: TRBJ1-2; clone_size: -; cdr3_aa: CASSLPRVGAHGYTF
v_call: TRBV5-6; j_call: TRBJ1-2; clone_size: -; cdr3_aa: CASSAGYGYTF
v_call: TRBV2; j_call: TRBJ1-5; clone_size: -; cdr3_aa: CASRQEYNQPQHF
v_call: TRBV9; j_call: TRBJ2-1; clone_size: -; cdr3_aa: CASSVEPTGTEQFF
v_call: TRBV19; j_call: TRBJ1-4; clone_size: few; cdr3_aa: CASSMAGRSNEKLFF
v_call: TRBV30; j_call: TRBJ2-4; clone_size: few; cdr3_aa: CAWSLGAGHLAKNIQYF
v_call: TRBV4-1; j_call: TRBJ1-6; clone_size: -; cdr3_aa: CASSQGWGEGDSPLHF
v_call: TRBV19; j_call: TRBJ1-5; clone_size: -; cdr3_aa: CASSIQGVSNQPQHF
v_call: TRBV5-1; j_call: TRBJ1-4; clone_size: few; cdr3_aa: CASSSQWAGSEKLFF
v_call: TRBV29-1; j_call: TRBJ1-5; clone_size: -; cdr3_aa: CSVKQGNQPQHF
v_call: TRBV2; j_call: TRBJ2-5; clone_size: -; cdr3_aa: CASSEVQETQYF
v_call: TRBV21-1; j_call: TRBJ1-1; clone_size: -; cdr3_aa: CASSGFGAFF
v_call: TRBV11-2; j_call: TRBJ2-4; clone_size: -; cdr3_aa: CASSLVGRKGAKNIQYF
v_call: TRBV19; j_call: TRBJ1-1; clone_size: -; cdr3_aa: CASSIGTGGKAEAFF
v_call: TRBV5-4; j_call: TRBJ1-6; clone_size: -; cdr3_aa: CASSLGGQPNWNSPLHF